Below, 2 T cell receptor beta chains from the same sample are listed, as sequenced in a study of T cells in women clearing cervical HPV infection (dated by TCRdb to about 2018). Library construction relied on the immunoSEQ multiplex PCR assay. The clones in this table, taken by TCRdb from immuneACCESS, are in-frame only. Not every clone is retained; where verified, under half of the shortfall comes from an unresolved V gene, and the cause of the rest is unknown. The sample table includes about 40,000 clones. The top ten clones comprise about 5% of the sample. Material for sequencing was blood buffy coat. These receptors came from a woman between 18 and 69 years old with a cervical HPV16 infection that either progressed to CIN3+ or cleared (not recorded which).

In regard to this clone: From the germline J gene comes the end of the CDR3, since the read stops 3 residues before it. The chain couples TRBV5-7 to TRBJ2-1, with 7 bases lining up with TRBD1. TRBV5-7 is assigned to the ORF class and has an uncertain function. The CDR3 contains 14 residues. Trimming cost V 1 base and J 7 bases; bases outside gene matches: 5. The CDR3 bases that were read are TGTGCCAGCAGCTTGAAGGGGGCGTTAAATGAG. It is translated as CASSLKGALNE. The CDR3 reads in full as CASSLKGALNEQFF.

Concerning this clone itself: The read ends 3 residues shy of where the CDR3 ends; the end is completed using the germline J gene. This sequence joins TRBV6-1 and TRBJ1-5, with TRBD1 identical over 7 bases. Germline V gene lookup returns CDR1 MNHNS and CDR2 SASEGT. The CDR3 is 14 residues long. Trimming at V came to 3 bases and at J to 6 bases, leaving 5 bases not matched to a gene. CDR3: CASSETGYGQPQHF. The CDR3 bases that were read are TGTGCCAGCAGTGAGACAGGGTACGGTCAGCCC.